A selection of T cell receptor beta chains follows, all from one sample in a study of blood T cell repertoires in COVID-19. Method: immunoSEQ multiplex PCR; TCRdb's copy keeps in-frame clones and lacks some. The sample lists 150,000 to 200,000 clones; 80% to 90% were seen once. Sequenced material: peripheral blood. These receptors all come from a human donor with active or convalescent COVID-19. The donor label of this sample is uncertain. Both conserved end residues are part of each CDR3. A D gene is named only where the DNA matches it firmly. Expanded clones get a size class; other rows say once, few or many, or leave the size out.

clone size	CDR3 length	V gene	D gene	J gene	CDR3 DNA	CDR3 protein
NA	14	TRBV7-9	NA	TRBJ2-3	TGTGCCAGCAGCTTTTCCTCCCCCACAGATACGCAGTATTTT	CASSFSSPTDTQYF
NA	12	TRBV7-9	NA	TRBJ1-2	TGTGCCAGCAGCTTAGAACAGGGTGGCTACACCTTC	CASSLEQGGYTF
few	15	TRBV9	TRBD1	TRBJ1-1	TGTGCCAGCAGCGCCTCCGGGACAGAGAACACTGAAGCTTTCTTT	CASSASGTENTEAFF
NA	14	TRBV27	NA	TRBJ1-1	TGTGCCAGCAGTTCTTCAGGGTGGAACACTGAAGCTTTCTTT	CASSSSGWNTEAFF
many	17	TRBV9	TRBD1	TRBJ2-1	TGTGCCAGCAGCTTGACCGCCGGGACAGGGGGGTACAATGAGCAGTTCTTC	CASSLTAGTGGYNEQFF
NA	15	TRBV6-5	NA	TRBJ2-3	TGTGCCAGCAGCCGGACAGCCAGAGGCACAGATACGCAGTATTTT	CASSRTARGTDTQYF
NA	15	TRBV6-5	TRBD1	TRBJ2-7	TGTGCCAGCAGAATTACCGGGACAGGCCCTTACGAGCAGTACTTC	CASRITGTGPYEQYF
NA	14	TRBV10-3	TRBD1	TRBJ2-7	TGTGCCATCAGATTGGGACAGGGTGTTAACGAGCAGTACTTC	CAIRLGQGVNEQYF
NA	15	TRBV5-1	TRBD2	TRBJ2-1	TGCGCCAGCAGAACGGGGGGGGAGTCCTCTAGTGAGCAGTTCTTC	CASRTGGESSSEQFF
NA	13	TRBV5-4	NA	TRBJ2-1	TGTGCCAGCAGTTCTAATCTTTTCCCCGAGCAGTTCTTC	CASSSNLFPEQFF
NA	13	TRBV10-3	NA	TRBJ2-7	TGTGCCATCAGTGATTCAGGGAACTACGAGCAGTACTTC	CAISDSGNYEQYF
NA	14	TRBV24-1	TRBD2	TRBJ2-1	TGTGCCACCAATAAAGCGGGAGGGTACAATGAGCAGTTCTTC	CATNKAGGYNEQFF
NA	12	TRBV6-2/TRBV6-3	NA	TRBJ2-5	TGTGCCAGCAGTTACCCAGAAGAGACCCAGTACTTC	CASSYPEETQYF
NA	15	TRBV3-1/TRBV3-2	NA	TRBJ2-1	TGTGCCAGCAGCCAACAAGGGGGTCAGAGAAATGAGCAGTTCTTC	CASSQQGGQRNEQFF
NA	21	TRBV21-1	NA	TRBJ2-7	TGTGCCAGCAGCAAAGAATGGGGACAGAGGACTAGCGGGAGTTCCCCCTACGAGCAGTACTTC	CASSKEWGQRTSGSSPYEQYF
NA	17	TRBV4-2	NA	TRBJ1-5	TGTGCCAGCAGCCGAAGTGGGACACAATATAGCAATCAGCCCCAGCATTTT	CASSRSGTQYSNQPQHF
NA	16	TRBV4-2	NA	TRBJ2-7	TGTGCCAGCAGCCAAGGCCCACTACTAGACTCCTACGAGCAGTACTTC	CASSQGPLLDSYEQYF
NA	14	TRBV10-2	TRBD1	TRBJ1-4	TGCGCCAGCAGTGGACCGGGACAGGGTGAAAAACTGTTTTTT	CASSGPGQGEKLFF